This T cell receptor beta chain was observed in a study of tumor-infiltrating lymphocytes in localized non-small cell lung cancer. On the study more broadly: Several tumor histologies, both smoking statuses, and some post-neoadjuvant chemotherapy samples were included. Each patient gave resected tumor and non-adjacent uninvolved lung tissue.

The protocol was immunoSEQ multiplex PCR, while the TCRdb copy is restricted to in-frame clones and leaves out a portion. The data hold around 17,000 clones, with approximately 80% observed a single time. Germline CDR1 reads WSHSY; CDR2 reads SAAADI. CDR3 size: 14 residues. The J segment lost 8 bases and the V segment lost 4 bases, leaving 7 bases of the junction unmatched. The rearrangement joins TRBV10-2 to TRBJ1-2, with 10 nucleotides matching TRBD1. Sequenced input: uninvolved lung tissue not adjacent to the tumor. This TCR derives from a human donor with non-small cell lung cancer. CDR3 sequence reads: CASSGTDRGQGYTF. The CDR3 coding sequence is TGCGCCAGCAGTGGGACCGACAGGGGGCAAGGCTACACCTTC.